What follows are 29 T cell receptor beta chains derived from one specimen sequenced in a study of OX40 agonist ivuxolimab in advanced cancers. Here immunoSEQ multiplex PCR was the method, and the copy in TCRdb shows in-frame clones only, minus some. The table includes 15,000 to 20,000 clones, about two thirds detected once. The material was CD4+ or CD8+ T cells sorted from blood, obtained in a trial of the OX40 agonist ivuxolimab. The receptors come from an adult with an advanced solid tumor such as melanoma, head and neck, liver or kidney cancer.

V and J are TRBV27 and TRBJ1-3, with unresolved D. CDR1 and CDR2 (germline): MNHEY, SMNVEV (reference sequence). The V and J ends lost 2 bases and 0 bases respectively, with 11 bases between them. The CDR3 consists of 16 residues. CDR3 DNA: TGTGCCAGCAGTTTAGGCAGCCCCGACTCTGGAAACACCATATATTTT. It translates to CASSLGSPDSGNTIYF.

The gene calls are TRBV30 and TRBJ2-7, with D unresolved. V was cut by 0 bases and J by 2 bases, with 8 bases left in between. The germline CDR1 and CDR2 sequences are GTSNPN and SVGIG (reference sequence). The CDR3 is made up of 13 amino acids. The CDR3 region has the DNA TGTGCCTGGAGTGTAGACAATGCCTACGAGCAGTACTTC. Protein sequence: CAWSVDNAYEQYF.

The rearrangement joins TRBV11-2 to TRBJ1-2; D not resolved. The germline V and J ends were trimmed by 5 bases and 4 bases, with 11 bases remaining between them. This CDR3 region has 13 residues. The germline CDR1 and CDR2 sequences are SGHAT and FQNNGV. The CDR3 DNA reads as TGTGCCAGCAGCCCTGACATAGGCTATGGCTACACCTTC. Its protein product is CASSPDIGYGYTF.

CDR3 region: CASSPGQGVYTGELFF. The CDR3 DNA is TGTGCCAGCAGCCCTGGACAGGGGGTATACACCGGGGAGCTGTTTTTT. This chain uses TRBV7-8 with TRBJ2-2, with 10 bases matching TRBD1. The CDR3 has 16 amino acids. V shed 5 bases and J 3 bases; nucleotides not matched to a gene: 6. Germline CDR1 and CDR2: SGHVS and FQNEAQ.

The rearrangement joins TRBV4-3 to TRBJ1-1, with 7 positions matching TRBD1. CDR3 length: 16 residues. CDR1 is LGHNA, CDR2 YSLEER, per germline. The junction had 9 bases not matched to a gene; V was cut back by 0 bases and J by 5 bases. DNA for the CDR3: TGCGCCAGCAGCCAAGACCAGGAGGGGGCAAGGACTGAAGCTTTCTTT. Translating gives CASSQDQEGARTEAFF.

The V call is TRBV27, the J call TRBJ2-7, with D tentatively TRBD2 (5 bases). The CDR3 covers 16 residues. Per the germline V gene, CDR1 is MNHEY and CDR2 is SMNVEV (reference sequence). The V and J ends lost 6 bases and 6 bases respectively, with 24 bases between them. The DNA of the CDR3 is TGTGCCAGCAGCCAAGAGTCCCGGGGTCCTGAACGCGAGCAGTACTTC. It encodes CASSQESRGPEREQYF.

This chain connects TRBV5-1 to TRBJ2-7, with a tentative D call TRBD1 (6 bases). CDR3 size: 13 residues. CDR1 and CDR2 from the germline V gene are SGHRS and YFSETQ. The V end was cut by 5 bases, the J end by 0 bases, with 9 bases between. The CDR3 DNA is TGCGCCAGCAGTCCGGACAGCTCCTACGAGCAGTACTTC. Translation: CASSPDSSYEQYF. Based on the CDR3 plus reference TRBV5-1 and TRBJ2-7, the full variable domain is KAGVTQTPRYLIKTRGQQVTLSCSPISGHRSVSWYQQTPGQGLQFLFEYFSETQRNKGNFPGRFSGRQFSNSRSEMNVSTLELGDSALYLCASSPDSSYEQYFGPGTRLTVT.

J is TRBJ2-1 and V is TRBV9; D is perhaps TRBD2 (5 bases). Trimming removed 3 bases at V and 12 bases at J, with 22 bases between. CDR1 is SGDLS, CDR2 YYNGEE, per germline. The length of the CDR3 is 15 residues. DNA of the CDR3: TGTGCCAGCAGCGAAGCGGACTTTCAAATGACGGGGCAGTTCTTC. Its translation is CASSEADFQMTGQFF.

This clone came up a few times. The rearrangement links TRBV4-1 to TRBJ2-7; D uncertain. CDR1 is MGHRA and CDR2 is YSYEKL in the germline V gene. V lost 0 bases and J 4 bases, leaving 10 bases between the germline ends. The CDR3 sequence is 14 residues long. The CDR3 reads CASSQDTGPYEQYF. The CDR3 nucleotides are TGCGCCAGCAGCCAAGATACGGGTCCATACGAGCAGTACTTC.

A word on this clone: Other DNA sequences in this sample translate to the same CDR3. This chain links TRBV6-5 with TRBJ2-1, with 10 bases identical to TRBD2. Germline values: CDR1 MNHEY, CDR2 SVGAGI. This CDR3 spans 15 amino acids. V dropped 4 bases and J dropped 0; count of bases not matched to a gene: 0. CDR3 DNA sequence: TGTGCCAGCAGTTGGACTAGCGGCTCCTACAATGAGCAGTTCTTC. Translated, it gives CASSWTSGSYNEQFF.

The chain combines TRBV28 with TRBJ2-3, with TRBD2 as a possible D gene (6 bases). V lost 5 bases, J lost 0 bases, and 12 bases lay in between. There are 15 residues in the CDR3. Germline assignment: CDR1 MDHEN and CDR2 SYDVKM. The CDR3 loop reads CASSPRETSTDTQYF. Written as DNA, the CDR3 is TGTGCCAGCAGTCCGCGGGAAACTAGCACAGATACGCAGTATTTT.

In its sample, this clone was seen a few times. The V and J genes are TRBV5-4 and TRBJ2-7; 7 bases are shared with TRBD1. CDR3 length equals 11 residues. V lost 2 bases and J lost 7; bases outside the gene matches: 0. Looked up from germline, CDR1 is SGHNT and CDR2 is YYREEE (reference sequence). The CDR3 loop is CASSFRGEQYF. DNA of the CDR3: TGTGCCAGCAGCTTCAGGGGGGAGCAGTACTTC.

The chain employs TRBV6-5 and TRBJ2-5; 10 nucleotides align to TRBD2. Losses at the gene ends were 6 bases for V and 2 bases for J; bases not matched to a gene: 6. The CDR3 loop spans 15 amino acids. CDR1 and CDR2 from the germline V gene are MNHEY and SVGAGI. The CDR3 is CASRAGLAEQETQYF. The DNA for the CDR3 is TGTGCCAGCAGGGCCGGACTAGCGGAACAAGAGACCCAGTACTTC.

The chain joins TRBV7-9 to TRBJ1-1; 7 bases line up with TRBD1. The CDR3 loop spans 17 amino acids. V lost 2 bases, J lost 4 bases, and 13 bases stayed unmatched. The V gene's germline CDR1 is SEHNR and CDR2 FQNEAQ (reference sequence). DNA of the CDR3: TGTGCCAGCAGCTTACCACCGGAGGGGGCGACCAGCACTGAAGCTTTCTTT. It is translated as CASSLPPEGATSTEAFF.

This chain uses TRBV5-1 with TRBJ2-3; no firm D call. Trimming stripped 2 bases from V and 5 bases from J, with 6 bases between. This CDR3 is built from 12 residues. Per the germline V gene, CDR1 is SGHRS and CDR2 is YFSETQ. The CDR3 loop reads CASSFEQDTQYF. The CDR3 nucleotides are TGCGCCAGCAGCTTCGAACAAGATACGCAGTATTTT.

This chain uses TRBV4-1 with TRBJ2-7; 7 bases are shared with TRBD1. Trimming at V came to 0 bases and at J to 1 base, leaving 3 bases not matched to a gene. This CDR3 has 15 amino acids. CDR1 is MGHRA and CDR2 is YSYEKL in the germline V gene. The CDR3 region is CASSQDPGQSYEQYF. CDR3 nucleotides: TGCGCCAGCAGCCAAGATCCGGGACAGTCCTACGAGCAGTACTTC.

This clone occurred a few times. The chain carries TRBV28 and TRBJ2-1; D is uncertain. This CDR3 has 16 amino acids. Looked up from germline, CDR1 is MDHEN and CDR2 is SYDVKM. The V and J ends lost 2 bases and 0 bases respectively, with 11 bases between them. The CDR3 region is CASSLGYPPSYNEQFF. In nucleotides, the CDR3 is TGTGCCAGCAGTTTAGGGTACCCCCCCTCCTACAATGAGCAGTTCTTC.

The chain employs TRBV27 and TRBJ2-1; D remains ambiguous. The CDR3 runs to 16 residues. Between the trimmed V and J ends, which lost 6 bases and 0 bases, there was a span of 15 bases. Germline V lookup: CDR1 MNHEY, CDR2 SMNVEV (reference sequence). The CDR3 nucleotides are TGTGCCAGCAGGAGCCTCGGAGCGCTCTCCTACAATGAGCAGTTCTTC. Translating gives CASRSLGALSYNEQFF.

The J gene is TRBJ2-7, the V gene TRBV6-5, with 10 nucleotides matching TRBD1. The germline V gene has CDR1 MNHEY and CDR2 SVGAGI. Trimming took 11 bases from V and 6 from J; bases not matched to a gene: 16. The CDR3 length is 15 residues. CDR3 protein: CACRSTGTGEGEQYF. DNA for the CDR3: TGTGCCTGCCGGTCAACCGGGACAGGGGAAGGCGAGCAGTACTTC.

The CDR3 DNA sequence: TGCGCCAGCAGTGAGTCAGGGGGCGCGGACACTGAAGCTTTCTTT. As protein: CASSESGGADTEAFF. The genes are TRBV10-1 and TRBJ1-1, with 7 bases that match TRBD1. There are 15 residues in the CDR3. J gave up 3 bases and V 0 bases, and 4 bases lay outside the gene matches. Germline assignment: CDR1 WNHNN and CDR2 SYGVQD (reference sequence).

A single count supports this clone. The chain has TRBV5-1 and TRBJ1-1; D is undetermined. The V and J ends lost 3 bases and 4 bases respectively, with 4 bases between them. This CDR3 is 11 amino acids long. CDR1 is SGHRS, CDR2 YFSETQ, per germline. CDR3 in amino acids: CASSYGTEAFF. Written as DNA, the CDR3 is TGCGCCAGCAGCTACGGCACTGAAGCTTTCTTT.

The rearrangement joins TRBV27 to TRBJ1-2, with D tentatively TRBD1 (5 bases). Germline V gene sequence: CDR1 MNHEY, CDR2 SMNVEV (reference sequence). Deletions cut 8 bases from V and 6 bases from J, with 10 bases between. CDR3 size: 11 residues. Here the CDR3 reads CASRRGNGYTF. The CDR3 DNA sequence: TGTGCCAGCCGTCGGGGGAATGGCTACACCTTC.

V usage is TRBV5-4 and J usage is TRBJ2-7, with 7 bases matching TRBD2. Germline-derived CDR1 and CDR2 are SGHNT and YYREEE (reference sequence). The CDR3 runs 15 residues. J lost 5 bases, V lost 0 bases, and 8 bases had no gene match. The CDR3 sequence: CASSLAGRERDEQYF. CDR3 coding DNA: TGTGCCAGCAGCTTGGCTGGGCGGGAGAGAGACGAGCAGTACTTC.

The chain recombines TRBV5-4 with TRBJ1-2, with D possibly matching TRBD1 (5 bases). Trimming took 0 bases from V and 3 from J, leaving 12 bases between them. The CDR3 runs to 15 residues. Germline V gene lookup returns CDR1 SGHNT and CDR2 YYREEE (reference sequence). The CDR3 nucleotides are TGTGCCAGCAGCTTGGGGAGGGGCGCCTACTATGGCTACACCTTC. Translated: CASSLGRGAYYGYTF.

Only one count was recorded for this clone. The gene calls are TRBV6-1 and TRBJ2-1; the match to TRBD2 covers 9 bases. The V gene end was trimmed by 1 base and the J gene end by 8 bases; junction bases not matched to a gene: 6. This CDR3 region has 15 residues. The V gene's germline CDR1 is MNHNS and CDR2 SASEGT. CDR3 coding DNA: TGTGCCAGCAGTGAAGGTCTAGCGGGACCGGATGAGCAGTTCTTC. Amino acids: CASSEGLAGPDEQFF.

A few counts support this clone. Here the CDR3 DNA reads TGTGCCATCAGTGAGTCATTAGGGGAGGATGGCTACACCTTC. Protein sequence: CAISESLGEDGYTF. The J gene is TRBJ1-2, the V gene TRBV10-3; possible D gene TRBD1, 5 bases. Germline-derived CDR1 and CDR2 are ENHRY and SYGVKD. There are 14 residues in the CDR3. The V end lost 0 bases, the J end lost 6 bases, and 11 bases lay between the germline ends.

The genes are TRBV19 and TRBJ2-1, with 10 bases lining up with TRBD1. Per the germline V gene, CDR1 is LNHDA and CDR2 is SQIVND (reference sequence). The junction had 7 bases not matched to a gene; V was cut back by 5 bases and J by 6 bases. The CDR3 contains 15 residues. Here the CDR3 reads CASSQFGTGVNEQFF. As DNA, the CDR3 is TGTGCCAGTAGTCAATTCGGGACAGGGGTCAATGAGCAGTTCTTC.

The CDR3 DNA follows: TGTGCCAGCTCACAGGGACTAGCTAATGAGCAGTACTTC. Protein product: CASSQGLANEQYF. The genes are TRBV18 and TRBJ2-7, with 9 bases that match TRBD2. Trimming removed 4 bases from V and 7 bases from J; junction bases left unmatched: 5. The CDR3 spans 13 residues. The germline V gene has CDR1 KGHSH and CDR2 LQKENI.

The rearrangement joins TRBV28 to TRBJ1-1, with a weak D call TRBD1 (6 bases). Germline V gene lookup returns CDR1 MDHEN and CDR2 SYDVKM. The V and J ends lost 10 bases and 3 bases respectively, with 12 bases between them. The CDR3 runs to 12 residues. CDR3 in DNA: TGTGCCATCCAGAGGGGGTACACTGAAGCTTTCTTT. This sequence encodes CAIQRGYTEAFF.